This T cell receptor beta chain emerged from a study of cytomegalovirus exposure and HLA in healthy donors. With 60 Vbeta and 13 Jbeta primers, the PCR was carried out. Sequenced by immunoSEQ multiplex PCR; TCRdb stores in-frame clones only, minus some. The profile shows over 75,000 clones, approximately 84% of them singletons. A single count supports this clone. The germline V gene encodes CDR1 KGHSH and CDR2 LQKENI. The CDR3 contains 12 residues. V was shortened by 3 bases and J by 6 bases, with 7 bases between the two germline ends. Sequencing was performed on PBMCs. The TCR comes from a woman aged 50 to 60 in good health and CMV-seronegative. The chain has TRBV18 and TRBJ2-3; possibly TRBD2 for D (5 bases). The CDR3 region has the DNA TGTGCCAGCTCACCGTCGGGGGATACGCAGTATTTT. Amino acid sequence: CASSPSGDTQYF.